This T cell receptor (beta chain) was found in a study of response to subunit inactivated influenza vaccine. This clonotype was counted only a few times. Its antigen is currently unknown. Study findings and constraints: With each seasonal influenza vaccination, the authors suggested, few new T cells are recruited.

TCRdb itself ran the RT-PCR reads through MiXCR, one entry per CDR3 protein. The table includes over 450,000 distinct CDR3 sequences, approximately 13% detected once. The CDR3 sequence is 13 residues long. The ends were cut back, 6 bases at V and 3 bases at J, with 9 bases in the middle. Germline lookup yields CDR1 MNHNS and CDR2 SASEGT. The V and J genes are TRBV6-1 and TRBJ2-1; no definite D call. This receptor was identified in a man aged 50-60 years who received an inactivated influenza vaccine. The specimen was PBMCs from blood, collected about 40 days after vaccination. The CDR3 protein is CASRTGRYNEQFF. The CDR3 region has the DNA TGTGCCAGCAGAACGGGTCGCTACAATGAGCAGTTCTTC.